These 25 T cell receptor beta chains came from one sample sequenced in a study of T-cell memory formation after mild COVID-19. From the 5' RACE reads, TCRdb called clonotypes with MiXCR, one entry per CDR3 protein. The sample shows roughly 580,000 distinct CDR3 sequences, 18% of them seen only once. The sequenced sample consisted of PBMCs or a T cell subset sorted from them (not recorded which). These receptors came from an adult woman who had mild COVID-19 (a few samples of this study predate the infection). Cell type and time point are not known.

This clonotype came up many times. The gene calls are TRBV10-3 and TRBJ2-1; D is undetermined. V lost 6 bases to trimming and J lost 4 bases, with 10 bases between them. CDR3 size: 13 residues. The germline gives CDR1 ENHRY, CDR2 SYGVKD. CDR3 region: CAIRQTAYNEQFF. CDR3 in DNA: TGTGCCATCAGACAAACAGCGTACAATGAGCAGTTCTTC.

The CDR3 loop reads CASGKSRTQGTDTQYF. The CDR3 DNA is TGCGCCAGCGGGAAGTCCCGAACGCAAGGCACAGATACGCAGTATTTT. V is TRBV5-1 and J is TRBJ2-3; D not resolved. The germline V gene encodes CDR1 SGHRS and CDR2 YFSETQ. With 7 bases removed from V and 1 base from J, the gap between germline ends came to 19 bases. The CDR3 is 16 amino acids.

V gene TRBV27 combines with J gene TRBJ2-7, with TRBD1 identical over 8 bases. Germline CDR1 reads MNHEY; CDR2 reads SMNVEV (reference sequence). Trimming took 4 bases from V and 4 from J; bases not matched to a gene: 9. CDR3 size: 15 residues. Written as DNA, the CDR3 is TGTGCCAGCAGTTCATTACAGGGGGGTAGGTACGAGCAGTACTTC. Translation gives CASSSLQGGRYEQYF.

The chain employs TRBV3-1 and TRBJ1-1; D is uncertain. V lost 0 bases, J lost 11 bases, and 4 bases lay in between. The CDR3 covers 10 residues. Germline assignment: CDR1 LGHDT and CDR2 YNNKEL (reference sequence). The CDR3, as DNA: TGTGCCAGCAGCCAAGAACCGGCTTTCTTT. Protein sequence: CASSQEPAFF.

The chain joins TRBV7-2 to TRBJ1-5, with D possibly TRBD1 on 6 matching bases. The CDR3 is 15 residues long. From germline, CDR1 is SGHTA and CDR2 FQGNSA. Trimming left V 5 bases short and J 3 bases short, with 14 bases between. CDR3 nucleotides: TGTGCCAGCAGCCCTACAGGGCGGTACAATCAGCCCCAGCATTTT. Amino acid sequence: CASSPTGRYNQPQHF.

This clonotype has just a few counts. The chain employs TRBV27 and TRBJ2-2; 10 bases fit TRBD2. Trimming took 5 bases from V and 5 from J; bases not matched to a gene: 5. Germline assignment: CDR1 MNHEY and CDR2 SMNVEV (reference sequence). The CDR3 has 15 amino acids. In DNA form, the CDR3 reads TGTGCCAGCAGTGCTCAAGCGGGGGGGACCGGGGAGCTGTTTTTT. As protein: CASSAQAGGTGELFF.

The rearrangement joins TRBV20-1 to TRBJ2-5; 9 nucleotides match TRBD1. The V gene end was trimmed by 1 base and the J gene end by 2 bases; junction bases not matched to a gene: 2. In germline, CDR1 is DFQATT, CDR2 SNEGSKA (reference sequence). The CDR3 runs to 14 residues. The CDR3 here is CSARGTGVQETQYF. The CDR3 DNA is TGCAGTGCTAGAGGGACAGGGGTTCAAGAGACCCAGTACTTC.

This clonotype was seen ten or more times. The rearrangement links TRBV15 to TRBJ2-3, with a possible D match to TRBD1 (6 bases). CDR1 LNHNV and CDR2 YYDKDF come from the germline V gene (reference sequence). The CDR3 runs 14 residues. Trimming pared 1 base from V and 1 base from J, leaving 6 bases between. CDR3: CATSRGQGTDTQYF. CDR3 DNA sequence: TGTGCCACCAGCAGAGGACAGGGCACAGATACGCAGTATTTT.

The V call is TRBV7-9, the J call TRBJ2-5; 7 nucleotides align to TRBD2. The CDR3 runs to 14 residues. J was trimmed by 2 bases and V by 5 bases; bases with no gene match: 5. Germline values: CDR1 SEHNR, CDR2 FQNEAQ (reference sequence). CDR3 nucleotides: TGTGCCAGCAGCCACCAGGGAGGGCAAGAGACCCAGTACTTC. Amino acid sequence: CASSHQGGQETQYF.

J is TRBJ2-3 and V is TRBV20-1; TRBD2 might be the D (6 bases). Germline values: CDR1 DFQATT, CDR2 SNEGSKA (reference sequence). The CDR3 extends over 15 amino acids. The V gene lost 4 bases and the J gene lost 1 base, with 15 bases spanning the gap. CDR3 region: CSATKLAPGTDTQYF. The CDR3 nucleotides are TGCAGTGCTACGAAACTAGCACCGGGCACAGATACGCAGTATTTT.

This clonotype appeared a single time. This chain links TRBV24-1 with TRBJ2-1, with 9 bases aligning to TRBD1. CDR1 is KGHDR, CDR2 SFDVKD, per germline. The CDR3 extends over 16 amino acids. With 4 bases clipped from V and 4 bases from J, the junction kept 7 bases outside the gene matches. The CDR3 nucleotides are TGTGCCACCAGTGAACCTGGGACAGGGAATTACAATGAGCAGTTCTTC. Translated: CATSEPGTGNYNEQFF.

This clonotype showed up just a few times. The V gene is TRBV9, the J gene TRBJ2-4, with D maybe TRBD2 (5 bases). CDR1 SGDLS and CDR2 YYNGEE come from the germline V gene. CDR3 length equals 16 residues. V gave up 4 bases and J gave up 0 bases, with 14 bases separating them. CDR3 amino acids: CASSQGLALAKNIQYF. CDR3 DNA sequence: TGTGCCAGCAGCCAAGGTCTAGCACTAGCCAAAAACATTCAGTACTTC.

The chain uses TRBV12-3 or TRBV12-4 and TRBJ2-5; D gene uncertain. Trimming cost V 1 base and J 9 bases, with 15 bases left between them. The CDR3 consists of 14 residues. The CDR3 nucleotides read TGTGCCAGCAGTTTAGTGACCGTTGGGGTTGCCCAGTACTTC. The encoded protein is CASSLVTVGVAQYF.

This sequence joins TRBV11-1 and TRBJ2-7, with a tentative D call TRBD1 (5 bases). This CDR3 spans 15 amino acids. Germline V gives CDR1 SGHAT, CDR2 FQDESV (reference sequence). V was cut by 5 bases and J by 2 bases, with 16 bases left in between. CDR3 DNA sequence: TGTGCCAGCAGCCTGCTCCAGGGCGCCGCCTACGAGCAGTACTTC. Translation: CASSLLQGAAYEQYF.

V and J are TRBV29-1 and TRBJ1-2, with a tentative D call TRBD1 (6 bases). The germline V gene has CDR1 SQVTM and CDR2 ANQGSEA. V was cut by 4 bases and J by 8 bases, with 14 bases left in between. The CDR3 extends over 12 amino acids. CDR3 in amino acids: CSVVQGGYGYTF. Written as DNA, the CDR3 is TGCAGCGTTGTGCAAGGGGGTTACGGCTACACCTTC.

This chain links TRBV16 with TRBJ1-4; D not certain. V lost 0 bases, J lost 4 bases, and 9 bases lay in between. From germline, CDR1 is KGHSY and CDR2 FQNENV. This CDR3 is 15 amino acids long. CDR3 in amino acids: CASSQSSGFNEKLFF. In nucleotides, the CDR3 is TGTGCCAGCAGCCAATCGTCGGGTTTTAATGAAAAACTGTTTTTT.

In this sample, this clonotype turned up a few times. The gene calls are TRBV12-3 or TRBV12-4 and TRBJ2-7; D is undetermined. There are 13 residues in the CDR3. V lost 6 bases and J lost 0, with 9 bases in between. CDR3: CASRLPSSYEQYF. In DNA, the CDR3 is TGTGCCAGCAGGTTACCAAGCTCCTACGAGCAGTACTTC.

Only a few counts were recorded for this clonotype. The genes are TRBV4-2 and TRBJ2-3, with a weak D call TRBD2 (6 bases). The CDR3 is 16 residues long. Per the germline V gene, CDR1 is LGHNA and CDR2 is YNFKEQ. V lost 1 base and J lost 2, with 13 bases in between. Here the CDR3 reads CASSQAFGGFTDTQYF. CDR3 nucleotide sequence: TGTGCCAGCAGCCAAGCCTTCGGGGGATTCACAGATACGCAGTATTTT.

There are a few counts of this clonotype. J is TRBJ2-4 and V is TRBV7-6; possibly TRBD1 or TRBD2 for D (6 bases each). The CDR3 is 17 residues long. Trimming shortened V by 2 bases and J by 6 bases, and 20 bases separated the two germline ends. Per the germline V gene, CDR1 is SGHVS and CDR2 is FNYEAQ. The CDR3 loop is CASSLLPWGDTPNIQYF. The DNA for the CDR3 is TGTGCCAGCAGCTTACTCCCCTGGGGGGACACCCCAAACATTCAGTACTTC.

This chain uses TRBV9 with TRBJ1-2, with 7 positions matching TRBD1. V dropped 4 bases and J dropped 2; count of bases not matched to a gene: 11. Germline CDR1 reads SGDLS; CDR2 reads YYNGEE. This CDR3 spans 16 amino acids. CDR3: CASSPQTGYFNYGYTF. The CDR3 DNA is TGTGCCAGCAGCCCCCAGACAGGGTATTTCAACTATGGCTACACCTTC.

This clonotype was counted only a few times. The J gene is TRBJ2-5, the V gene TRBV30, with D unclear. V was cut by 5 bases and J by 3 bases, with 16 bases left in between. Germline V CDR1 and CDR2: GTSNPN, SVGIG (reference sequence). The CDR3 consists of 14 residues. The CDR3 bases are TGTGCCTGGGGAACCGAGGTCGTGAAAGAGACCCAGTACTTC. Protein: CAWGTEVVKETQYF.

J is TRBJ2-7 and V is TRBV12-3 or TRBV12-4; a possible D gene is TRBD1 (6 bases). The V end was cut by 3 bases, the J end by 4 bases, with 13 bases between. This CDR3 has 14 residues. The CDR3 DNA sequence: TGTGCCAGCAGTTTCGAGGACAGACCGTACGAGCAGTACTTC. Protein product: CASSFEDRPYEQYF.

This clonotype was seen only a few times. The chain recombines TRBV28 with TRBJ2-4, with D perhaps being TRBD1 or TRBD2 (5 bases each). The CDR3 length is 15 residues. From germline, CDR1 is MDHEN and CDR2 SYDVKM. V lost 3 bases and J 0 bases, leaving 9 bases between the germline ends. The DNA of the CDR3 is TGTGCCAGCAGTTTGGGGGATGTAGCCAAAAACATTCAGTACTTC. Translated, it gives CASSLGDVAKNIQYF.

The V call is TRBV7-8, the J call TRBJ1-2; weak D call: TRBD1 (5 bases). This CDR3 spans 15 amino acids. Between the trimmed V and J ends, which lost 5 bases and 4 bases, there was a span of 17 bases. The germline gives CDR1 SGHVS, CDR2 FQNEAQ. The CDR3 DNA reads as TGTGCCAGCAGCCCAAACAATGGGGGTGTCTATGGCTACACCTTC. Translation gives CASSPNNGGVYGYTF. Looking up the rest from reference TRBV7-8 and TRBJ1-2 gives the full variable domain: GAGVSQSPRYKVAKRGQDVALRCDPISGHVSLFWYQQALGQGPEFLTYFQNEAQLDKSGLPSDRFFAERPEGSVSTLKIQRTQQEDSAVYLCASSPNNGGVYGYTFGSGTRLTVV.

The rearrangement joins TRBV9 to TRBJ1-2, with TRBD1 as a possible D gene (5 bases). CDR1 is SGDLS, CDR2 YYNGEE, per germline. The CDR3 length is 13 residues. With 0 bases removed from V and 8 bases from J, the gap between germline ends came to 11 bases. CDR3 coding DNA: TGTGCCAGCAGCGTAGTAGAAGGGGCCGGCTACACCTTC. Its protein is CASSVVEGAGYTF.